Below, 10 T cell receptor beta chains from the same sample are listed, as sequenced in a study of technical replicates of blood from a handful of donors. Method: immunoSEQ multiplex PCR; TCRdb's copy keeps in-frame clones and lacks some. The sample has tens of thousands of clones, around 89% seen once. Material: PBMCs. These TCRs come from a human donor in good health. Some clones in this sample may be carry-over from other donors' samples.

The chain has TRBV6-5 and TRBJ2-7, with D unclear. Trimming took off 5 bases at V and 5 bases at J, with 10 bases between the two ends. The length of the CDR3 is 12 residues. Germline V lookup: CDR1 MNHEY, CDR2 SVGAGI. The chain's CDR3 is CASSGVLDEQYF. Written as DNA, the CDR3 is TGTGCCAGCAGTGGAGTACTGGACGAGCAGTACTTC.

J is TRBJ2-7 and V is TRBV6-6; no clear D. V was trimmed by 2 bases and J by 6 bases, leaving 11 bases between them. There are 13 residues in the CDR3. From germline, CDR1 is MNHNY and CDR2 SVGAGI (reference sequence). DNA for the CDR3: TGTGCCAGCAGTTACCCCCCTTCTCCCGAGCAGTACTTC. It codes for CASSYPPSPEQYF.

This clone was observed a single time. V and J are TRBV23-1 and TRBJ1-2; D not resolved. TRBV23-1 is labeled an ORF, and its function is uncertain. The CDR3 runs 9 residues. V gave up 8 bases and J gave up 8 bases, with 6 bases separating them. The CDR3 nucleotides are TGCGCCAGCTGCAGGGGCTACACCTTC. It specifies CASCRGYTF.

To note about this clone: A read error may produce the germline difference seen at one junction end. The chain has TRBV7-2 and TRBJ2-5, with 12 nucleotides matching TRBD2. The germline CDR1 and CDR2 sequences are SGHTA and FQGNSA. The CDR3 has 15 amino acids. This CDR3 reads CASSLAGGSGETQYF. In nucleotides, the CDR3 is TGTGCCAGCAGCCTAGCGGGAGGGTCCGGGGAGACCCAGTACTTC.

This chain links TRBV4-1 with TRBJ1-4, with TRBD1 matching over 7 bases. The CDR3 is made up of 13 amino acids. Germline V CDR1 and CDR2: MGHRA, YSYEKL. J lost 7 bases, V lost 6 bases, and 5 bases had no gene match. The DNA for the CDR3 is TGCGCCAGCAGTCCTTACAGGGGTGAAAAACTGTTTTTT. Residues: CASSPYRGEKLFF.

The chain employs TRBV2 and TRBJ2-3, with D possibly matching TRBD1 (6 bases). Germline CDR1 reads SNHLY; CDR2 reads FYNNEI. Deletions cut 10 bases from V and 4 bases from J, with 18 bases between. The CDR3 has 14 amino acids. This chain's CDR3 is CATNRQAGADTQYF. The CDR3 DNA sequence: TGTGCCACAAATCGACAGGCAGGGGCAGATACGCAGTATTTT.

The chain combines TRBV10-3 with TRBJ2-1, with TRBD2 as a possible D gene (6 bases). The germline gives CDR1 ENHRY, CDR2 SYGVKD. Trimming took 3 bases from V and 3 from J, leaving 12 bases between them. The CDR3 has 15 residues. The chain's CDR3 is CAISERTINYNEQFF. DNA for the CDR3: TGTGCCATCAGTGAAAGGACTATCAACTACAATGAGCAGTTCTTC.

The rearrangement joins TRBV7-3 to TRBJ2-3; possibly TRBD2 for D (5 bases). Per germline, CDR1 SGHTA and CDR2 FQGTGA. This CDR3 region has 15 residues. Trimming pared 4 bases from V and 1 base from J, leaving 12 bases between. CDR3 in DNA: TGTGCCAGCAGCTCCCGGGGAACGGGCACAGATACGCAGTATTTT. It yields the protein CASSSRGTGTDTQYF.

This chain joins TRBV6-6 and TRBJ2-5; D is unclear. The CDR3 loop spans 16 amino acids. Germline-derived CDR1 and CDR2 are MNHNY and SVGAGI (reference sequence). Trimming removed 2 bases from V and 2 bases from J, with 15 bases in between. The CDR3 coding sequence is TGTGCCAGCAGTTACGGGCTGGCAGCCCAACAAGAGACCCAGTACTTC. Residues: CASSYGLAAQQETQYF.

This chain uses TRBV5-4 with TRBJ2-7; 7 bases agree with TRBD1. This CDR3 region has 15 residues. The germline gives CDR1 SGHNT, CDR2 YYREEE (reference sequence). V trimming: 4 bases; J trimming: 0 bases; junction bases outside the gene matches: 7. CDR3 sequence (DNA): TGTGCCAGCAGCCCCCGACAGGGAAGCTCCTACGAGCAGTACTTC. It codes for CASSPRQGSSYEQYF.